The present T cell receptor (beta chain) was sequenced within a study of T cells in Graves' hyperthyroidism and ophthalmopathy. Study-wide points: Appearing also in blood were most of the thyroid clonotypes expanded above 0.001. From stable hyperthyroidism, ophthalmopathy was separated by a 13 V-J model.

This clonotype has ten or more counts. Its antigen is as yet unknown. From RNA transcripts, TCR beta CDR3 regions were amplified. First-round RT-PCR targeting the TCR CDR3 was performed with the HTBI primer set. One entry per CDR3 protein results from TCRdb running MiXCR on the multiplex PCR reads. The data contain about 420,000 distinct CDR3 sequences, roughly 15% of them singletons. No ophthalmopathy progression within 18 months constituted stable Graves' hyperthyroidism. The CDR3 covers 15 residues. Trimming removed 5 bases from V and 1 base from J, with 15 bases in between. Germline assignment: CDR1 MNHNS and CDR2 SASEGT.

The gene calls are TRBV6-1 and TRBJ2-7; weak D call: TRBD1 (7 bases). Sample: blood. The receptor's source is a woman younger than 30 with Graves' hyperthyroidism. CDR3 coding DNA: TGTGCCAGCAGTTGGCGGGACAGTCCGTCCTACGAGCAGTACTTC. Translating it yields CASSWRDSPSYEQYF.